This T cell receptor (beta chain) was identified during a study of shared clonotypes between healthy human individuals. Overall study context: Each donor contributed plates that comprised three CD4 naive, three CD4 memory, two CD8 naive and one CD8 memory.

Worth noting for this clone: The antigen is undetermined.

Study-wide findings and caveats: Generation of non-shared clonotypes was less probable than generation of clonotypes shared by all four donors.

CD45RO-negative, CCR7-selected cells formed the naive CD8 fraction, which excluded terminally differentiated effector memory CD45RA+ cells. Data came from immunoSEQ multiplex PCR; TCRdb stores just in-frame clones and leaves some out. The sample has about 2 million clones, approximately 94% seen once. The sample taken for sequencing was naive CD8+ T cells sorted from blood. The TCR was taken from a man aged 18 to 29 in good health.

This chain's CDR3 is CASTFGTYGYTF. For the CDR3, the DNA is TGTGCCAGCACCTTTGGGACCTATGGCTACACCTTC. V is TRBV5-6 and J is TRBJ1-2; possibly TRBD1 for D (5 bases). V was pared by 6 bases and J by 4 bases, with 10 bases between. This CDR3 region has 12 residues. CDR1 is SGHDT, CDR2 YYEEEE, per germline.